This entry is about one TCR beta chain. The antigen is unknown. This specimen belongs to a study of cytomegalovirus exposure and HLA in healthy donors. About the research overall: The Caucasian-associated ancestry cluster held 65% to 90% of a few hundred genotyped donors.

CDR3 length equals 13 residues. V dropped 6 bases and J dropped 5; count of bases not matched to a gene: 6. Germline CDR1 is LGHNT and CDR2 is FRNRAP. Nominally healthy donors were sampled, though unrecorded immune exposures were likely. This PCR relied on a set of 60 Vbeta primers and 13 Jbeta primers. Authors' methods: A follow-up analysis tallied approximately 85 million unique TCR beta chains, roughly 11 million shared. The protocol was immunoSEQ multiplex PCR, while the TCRdb copy is restricted to in-frame clones and leaves out a portion. Clone size and V and J calls were adopted from that table, with D and trimming inferred from the DNA. The repertoire includes about 180,000 clones, 60% to 85% of them detected once, and about 2.7% sits in the top ten. Regarding the study as a whole: A list of 150 or so TCR beta chains associated with cytomegalovirus was given.

The chain couples TRBV12-5 to TRBJ1-1; 7 positions match TRBD1. The sequence came from a male donor in good health and CMV-seronegative. Sequencing used PBMCs. CDR3 loop: CASGLKQGTEAFF. In nucleotides, the CDR3 is TGTGCTAGTGGACTAAAACAGGGGACTGAAGCTTTCTTT.